The rows below give T cell receptor beta chains drawn from one sample of a study of cytomegalovirus exposure and HLA in healthy donors. Clones were read by immunoSEQ multiplex PCR, and TCRdb kept only the in-frame ones, dropping some. The sample lists under 75,000 clones; 70% to 90% were seen once. Sequencing was carried out using PBMCs. Receptors originate from a woman aged 25 to 45 in good health and CMV-seronegative. Both conserved end residues are part of each CDR3. Each record gives: CDR3 DNA, CDR3 protein, V gene, clone size, J gene, D gene. A D gene is named only where the DNA matches it firmly. Clone size, where shown, is once, few, many, or a class for clones that have expanded.

TGTGCCAGCAGCGTAGGGGTGGGGGCAAGGAACACTGAAGCTTTCTTT,CASSVGVGARNTEAFF,TRBV9,NA,TRBJ1-1,NA
TGTGCCAGCAGCCCCGGGACAGGGACCAACTATGGCTACACCTTC,CASSPGTGTNYGYTF,TRBV9,NA,TRBJ1-2,TRBD1
TGCAGCGCTCCTAGCGGGGTCACAGATACGCAGTATTTT,CSAPSGVTDTQYF,TRBV29-1,NA,TRBJ2-3,TRBD2
TGTGCCAGCAGCTTAGTGGAACCAGGGGCCGATGCCGGGGAGCTGTTTTTT,CASSLVEPGADAGELFF,TRBV7-8,NA,TRBJ2-2,NA
TGTGCCAGCAGCTTAAACAGGGTCTCCTACGAGCAGTACTTC,CASSLNRVSYEQYF,TRBV7-2,NA,TRBJ2-7,NA
TGTGCCAGCAGCTCGCAAGGGGTCTACGAGCAGTACTTC,CASSSQGVYEQYF,TRBV13,NA,TRBJ2-7,NA
TGTGCCAGCAGCTTAGCGCCTCAGGGGAACACTGAAGCTTTCTTT,CASSLAPQGNTEAFF,TRBV7-8,NA,TRBJ1-1,NA
TGTGCCAGCAGCTCAGGACAGGGGGGGGGAGCTTTCTTT,CASSSGQGGGAFF,TRBV7-9,NA,TRBJ1-1,TRBD1
TGCGCCAGCAGCTTGGACAGGGCAGATACGCAGTATTTT,CASSLDRADTQYF,TRBV5-1,NA,TRBJ2-3,NA
TGTGCCAGCAGCCGCCGTAACGGCGGGGGATACGCGGGGACCGGGGAGCTGTTTTTT,CASSRRNGGGYAGTGELFF,TRBV11-3,once,TRBJ2-2,TRBD2
TGTGCCAGCAGGGGGACAGGGGGAGAAAAACTGTTTTTT,CASRGTGGEKLFF,TRBV7-9,NA,TRBJ1-4,TRBD1
TGTGCCAGCCGACAGGGGCCTAATGAAAAACTGTTTTTT,CASRQGPNEKLFF,TRBV2,NA,TRBJ1-4,TRBD1
TGTGCCAGTAGTCGACAGGAGTATGGCTACACCTTC,CASSRQEYGYTF,TRBV19,NA,TRBJ1-2,NA
TGCGCCAGCAGCTTAGGGGGAGCATCCTACGAGCAGTACTTC,CASSLGGASYEQYF,TRBV5-1,NA,TRBJ2-7,NA
TGCAGCGCAAAAGAGAATGAGCAGTTCTTC,CSAKENEQFF,TRBV29-1,NA,TRBJ2-1,NA
TGCAGCGTCGGGACAGGGGGTGTGCAGTACTTC,CSVGTGGVQYF,TRBV29-1,NA,TRBJ2-7,TRBD1
TGTGCCAGCAGACAGGGTTTGCAGCCCCAGCATTTT,CASRQGLQPQHF,TRBV6-5,NA,TRBJ1-5,NA
TGTGCCAGCAGCCTTGCCAGAGGGCTGCACACTGAAGCTTTCTTT,CASSLARGLHTEAFF,TRBV5-4,once,TRBJ1-1,NA
TGTGCCAGTTCGACGACAGGGCGGGTGGACGAGCAGTACTTC,CASSTTGRVDEQYF,TRBV19,NA,TRBJ2-7,TRBD1
TGTGCCAGCAGCTTAGTGAGTAGAACAGATACGCAGTATTTT,CASSLVSRTDTQYF,TRBV7-2,NA,TRBJ2-3,NA
TGTGCCAGCAGCGGTAGCTCCTACAATGAGCAGTTCTTC,CASSGSSYNEQFF,TRBV7-2,NA,TRBJ2-1,NA
TGTGCCAGCAGGGGACTAGCGGGAGGATATACGCAGTATTTT,CASRGLAGGYTQYF,TRBV2,NA,TRBJ2-3,TRBD2
TGTGCCATCAGTGAGTCGGGGGACAGCCAAACCTACGAGCAGTACTTC,CAISESGDSQTYEQYF,TRBV10-3,NA,TRBJ2-7,TRBD1
TGTGCCAGCAGCTTGAGCTGGTCCGTGGGACAGGGGATCTATGGCTACACCTTC,CASSLSWSVGQGIYGYTF,TRBV5-6,NA,TRBJ1-2,TRBD1
TGCGCCAGCAGCTTGGCTGTGCCGTCCTACGAGCAGTACTTC,CASSLAVPSYEQYF,TRBV5-1,few,TRBJ2-7,NA
TGTGCCAGCCAAAGAGTAGGACAGCCCTACGAGCAGTACTTC,CASQRVGQPYEQYF,TRBV27,NA,TRBJ2-7,NA
TGCGCCAGCAGCTTGTTAGGGACAGGGTCCTCAAGTGAAAAACTGTTTTTT,CASSLLGTGSSSEKLFF,TRBV5-1,NA,TRBJ1-4,TRBD1
TGTGCCACCCGACAGCCAAATCAGCCCCAGCATTTT,CATRQPNQPQHF,TRBV6-5,few,TRBJ1-5,NA
TGTGCCAGCAGCTTAGGGGGTTGGGGGAGGTCGTCCTACAATGAGCAGTTCTTC,CASSLGGWGRSSYNEQFF,TRBV11-3,NA,TRBJ2-1,NA
TGTGCCAGCAGTGAAGGAAGGCGCCCGGGGGAGACCCAGTACTTC,CASSEGRRPGETQYF,TRBV6-1,once,TRBJ2-5,NA
TGTGCCAGCAGTGGTCTCCGGAGCGGAAACACCATATATTTT,CASSGLRSGNTIYF,TRBV2,NA,TRBJ1-3,NA
TGCGCCAGCAGCTCGTCGACAGCCTCTAATGAAAAACTGTTTTTT,CASSSSTASNEKLFF,TRBV5-1,NA,TRBJ1-4,NA
TGTGCCAGCAGCCCGCAGTCCGGCGGTCTCACAGATACGCAGTATTTT,CASSPQSGGLTDTQYF,TRBV7-3,NA,TRBJ2-3,NA
TGTGCCAGTACCCCAGGCCAGAAGAGCTACACCTTC,CASTPGQKSYTF,TRBV19,NA,TRBJ1-2,NA
TGTGCCAGCAGCCCCCGGAGCGCATCCTACGAGCAGTACTTC,CASSPRSASYEQYF,TRBV11-1,NA,TRBJ2-7,NA
TGTGCCAGCAGTTCTTTAGCGGGAGGGCCGGGAGAGACCCAGTACTTC,CASSSLAGGPGETQYF,TRBV27,NA,TRBJ2-5,TRBD2
TGTGCCAGCACCGTAGGACTAGCGGGAGTGGGAGATACGCAGTATTTT,CASTVGLAGVGDTQYF,TRBV28,NA,TRBJ2-3,TRBD2
TGTGCCAGCAGCTTAAGACCAGGAACTAGCGGCCTTTCGTACGAGCAGTACTTC,CASSLRPGTSGLSYEQYF,TRBV11-2,NA,TRBJ2-7,TRBD2
TGCGCCAGCAGCTTGGACCTCGTAGCGGGAGCCCCCGGGGAGCTGTTTTTT,CASSLDLVAGAPGELFF,TRBV5-1,NA,TRBJ2-2,TRBD2
TGCGCCAGCAGCCAAGCCCCGGGAACTACCTACGAGCAGTACTTC,CASSQAPGTTYEQYF,TRBV4-1,NA,TRBJ2-7,NA
TGTGCCAGCAGCTTGTTGGAAGGAGGGTACGAGCAGTACTTC,CASSLLEGGYEQYF,TRBV11-2,NA,TRBJ2-7,NA
TGTGCCAGCAGTGAAGCGGCTAGCGGTGTCTACGAGCAGTACTTC,CASSEAASGVYEQYF,TRBV6-1,NA,TRBJ2-7,TRBD2
TGCGCCAGCAGCTTGGTCGGCAGAAAGTCGGAAGGGGATGACTATGGCTACACCTTC,CASSLVGRKSEGDDYGYTF,TRBV5-1,NA,TRBJ1-2,NA
TGCAGCGTGATCGGACAGCCTAGCACTGAAGCTTTCTTT,CSVIGQPSTEAFF,TRBV29-1,NA,TRBJ1-1,NA
TGTGCCAGCAGCTTCGGGACAGGGGGCAGTAACACTGAAGCTTTCTTT,CASSFGTGGSNTEAFF,TRBV5-6,NA,TRBJ1-1,TRBD1
TGTGCCAGCTCACTTAGAACACCGGGACAGGCTCCCTACGAGCAGTACTTC,CASSLRTPGQAPYEQYF,TRBV18,NA,TRBJ2-7,TRBD1
TGTGCCAGCAGCTCACAGGGGAACTATGGCTACACCTTC,CASSSQGNYGYTF,TRBV7-8,NA,TRBJ1-2,TRBD1
TGTGCCAGCAGTGAGAGACCAGGGGATGGGGCCAACGTCCTGACTTTC,CASSERPGDGANVLTF,TRBV6-4,NA,TRBJ2-6,NA